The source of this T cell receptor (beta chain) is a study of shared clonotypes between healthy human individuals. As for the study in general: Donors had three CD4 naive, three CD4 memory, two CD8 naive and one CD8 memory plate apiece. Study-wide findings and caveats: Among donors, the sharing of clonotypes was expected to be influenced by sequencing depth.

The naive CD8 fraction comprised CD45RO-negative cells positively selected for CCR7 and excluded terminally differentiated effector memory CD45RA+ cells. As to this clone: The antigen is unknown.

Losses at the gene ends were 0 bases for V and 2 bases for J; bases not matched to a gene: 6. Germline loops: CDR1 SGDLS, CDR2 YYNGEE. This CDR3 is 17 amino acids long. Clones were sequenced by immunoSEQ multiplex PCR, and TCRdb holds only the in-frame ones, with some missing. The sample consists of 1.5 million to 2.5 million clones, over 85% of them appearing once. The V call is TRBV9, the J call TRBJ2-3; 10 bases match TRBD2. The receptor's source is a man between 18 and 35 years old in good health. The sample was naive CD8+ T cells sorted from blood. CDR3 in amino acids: CASSVGLLAGPTDTQYF. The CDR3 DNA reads TGTGCCAGCAGCGTAGGCCTACTAGCGGGGCCCACAGATACGCAGTATTTT.